Described below is a single TCR beta chain sequence and its context. The PCR employed 60 Vbeta primers together with 13 Jbeta primers. The assay was immunoSEQ multiplex PCR, and TCRdb's table has in-frame clones only and misses some. Here the sample spans over 150,000 clones, about 80% being singletons. This sample is drawn from a study of cytomegalovirus exposure and HLA in healthy donors. Germline V lookup: CDR1 SGHVS, CDR2 FQNEAQ. The CDR3 extends over 19 amino acids. V lost 2 bases, J lost 1 base, and 23 bases lay in between. The sample taken for sequencing was PBMCs. The origin of this receptor is a girl aged 10-17 years in good health and CMV-seropositive. This chain joins TRBV7-8 and TRBJ1-1; TRBD1 might be the D (5 bases). The CDR3 sequence: CASSLSYPGGRKWNTEAFF. The CDR3 region has the DNA TGTGCCAGCAGCTTATCCTATCCGGGGGGGAGGAAGTGGAACACTGAAGCTTTCTTT.